This is a list of T cell receptor beta chains from one sample in a study of control samples from healthy donors and cancer patients. TCRdb's copy holds only in-frame clones and misses some; the assay was immunoSEQ multiplex PCR. The top ten clones hold over 0.85% of a sample with some 90,000 clones, 91% of them seen once. The sample consisted of blood. The receptor set was obtained from a young woman in good health. Each CDR3 is given with its conserved first and last residue. D genes are given only for firm matches. Not all rows give a size; the values are once, few, many and, for expanded clones, a class.

-	-	TRBV6-5	TRBJ1-1	TGTGCCAGCAGTCCAGACAGTCACACTGAAGCTTTCTTT	CASSPDSHTEAFF
-	-	TRBV3-1/TRBV3-2	TRBJ2-3	TGTGCCAGCAGCCTGGGGGGATCGTTCTTTAGCACAGATACGCAGTATTTT	CASSLGGSFFSTDTQYF
-	TRBD2	TRBV4-2	TRBJ2-2	TGTGCCAGCAGCCAAGATCCTAGCGGGGGGGCCGGGGAGCTGTTTTTT	CASSQDPSGGAGELFF
-	TRBD2	TRBV24-1	TRBJ2-1	TGTGCCACCGAGGCGGGGGCCTACAATGAGCAGTTCTTC	CATEAGAYNEQFF
-	-	TRBV5-6	TRBJ2-5	TGTGCCAGCAGCCCTTGGGACCGAGCAATGGAGACCCAGTACTTC	CASSPWDRAMETQYF
-	-	TRBV6-8	TRBJ2-7	TGTGCCAGCAGTTACTATGTCCAGAATAGCTCGAGGGGCTACGAGCAGTACTTC	CASSYYVQNSSRGYEQYF
-	TRBD1	TRBV4-2	TRBJ1-5	TGTGCCAGCAGCCAACGACAGGGCTATAGCAATCAGCCCCAGCATTTT	CASSQRQGYSNQPQHF
-	TRBD2	TRBV6-5	TRBJ2-7	TGTGCCAGCAGTAAACTAGCGGGAGCCCACGAGCAGTACTTC	CASSKLAGAHEQYF
-	TRBD2	TRBV30	TRBJ2-7	TGTGCCTGGGCGGGACTAGCAGGCTACGAGCAGTACTTC	CAWAGLAGYEQYF
-	-	TRBV7-9	TRBJ2-3	TGTGCCAGCAGCTTAGGAGCAGGTTTAAGCACAGATACGCAGTATTTT	CASSLGAGLSTDTQYF
once	-	TRBV7-9	TRBJ1-5	TGTGCCAGCAGCTCTGGACAGATTAGCAATCAGCCCCAGCATTTT	CASSSGQISNQPQHF
few	TRBD2	TRBV4-1	TRBJ2-3	TGCGCCAGCAGCCAAGACCCCATTACTAGCGGGGGACTCACAGATACGCAGTATTTT	CASSQDPITSGGLTDTQYF
once	-	TRBV6-5	TRBJ1-2	TGTGCCAGTTCCAGAGGGGGGACCTATGGCTACACCTTC	CASSRGGTYGYTF
few	TRBD2	TRBV20-1	TRBJ2-7	TGCAGTGCTAGTACGACTAGCGGGGGATCCGAGCAGTACTTC	CSASTTSGGSEQYF
-	-	TRBV2	TRBJ1-2	TGTGCCAGCAGCGCAGAGCCGGGACCGCACTATGGCTACACCTTC	CASSAEPGPHYGYTF
once	-	TRBV11-3	TRBJ2-3	TGTGCCAGCAGCTTAGAGAGAGATACGCAGTATTTT	CASSLERDTQYF
few	-	TRBV6-6	TRBJ2-7	TGTGCCAGCACGGGGCGGGGCTACGAGCAGTACTTC	CASTGRGYEQYF
-	TRBD1	TRBV5-1	TRBJ2-7	TGCGCCAGCAGCTTGGGGGACAGGATATTCTACGAGCAGTACTTC	CASSLGDRIFYEQYF
once	TRBD1	TRBV6-1	TRBJ1-1	TGTGCCAGCAGTGCCCGGACAGGCGCCCTACCCTCTGAAGCTTTCTTT	CASSARTGALPSEAFF
-	TRBD1	TRBV6-2/TRBV6-3	TRBJ2-7	TGTGCCAGCAGTTTTTCGGCAGGGGGCGGAGGGCAGTACTTC	CASSFSAGGGGQYF
-	TRBD2	TRBV4-1	TRBJ2-1	TGCGCCAGCAGCCGAGGGACTAGCTCCTACAATGAGCAGTTCTTC	CASSRGTSSYNEQFF
-	-	TRBV18	TRBJ2-7	TGTGCCAGCTCACCACCTGCCAGCTCCTACGAGCAGTACTTC	CASSPPASSYEQYF
-	TRBD1	TRBV5-1	TRBJ2-5	TGCGCCAGCAGCGCCGCCGGGACAGGGGTCGAGACCCAGTACTTC	CASSAAGTGVETQYF
few	TRBD2	TRBV3-1/TRBV3-2	TRBJ2-1	TGTGCCAGCAGCCAAGGTCCGAATTTGAGCGGGAGGCCGAGCTCCTACAATGAGCAGTTCTTC	CASSQGPNLSGRPSSYNEQFF
once	-	TRBV5-1	TRBJ2-5	TGCGCCAGCAGCGCTGCCCGCGGCAGCTCGACGGAGACCCAGTACTTC	CASSAARGSSTETQYF
-	TRBD1	TRBV28	TRBJ1-6	TGTGCCAGCAGCCCACCGGACAGGGGTAATTCACCCCTCCACTTT	CASSPPDRGNSPLHF
-	-	TRBV6-1	TRBJ1-4	TGTGCCAGCAGTGAACCCACAGGGACCACTAATGAAAAACTGTTTTTT	CASSEPTGTTNEKLFF
-	TRBD1	TRBV18	TRBJ2-7	TGTGCCAGCTCACCATCCGGGACAGGGGTCTACGAGCAGTACTTC	CASSPSGTGVYEQYF
-	-	TRBV6-5	TRBJ1-2	TGTGCCAGCAGTTACAACGGGGGCGGGGCAGGCTACACCTTC	CASSYNGGGAGYTF
-	-	TRBV7-9	TRBJ2-1	TGTGCCAGCAGCCCGGGAAATGGCAATGAGCAGTTCTTC	CASSPGNGNEQFF
-	TRBD1	TRBV7-6	TRBJ2-3	TGTGCCAGCAGCCCCCCGGGACAGGGACTCACAGATACGCAGTATTTT	CASSPPGQGLTDTQYF
-	-	TRBV6-5	TRBJ2-7	TGTGCCAGCAGTTACGACGGGGTTTTGGACGAGCAGTACTTC	CASSYDGVLDEQYF
-	-	TRBV5-1	TRBJ2-2	TGCGCCAGCAGCTTGCCTGGCGGGGAGCTGTTTTTT	CASSLPGGELFF
-	TRBD1	TRBV28	TRBJ2-2	TGTGCCAGCAGGACGGGGACAGGGGACTCCGGGGAGCTGTTTTTT	CASRTGTGDSGELFF
-	TRBD1	TRBV7-8	TRBJ2-5	TGTGCCAGCAGCTTAGCGGCAGGGGGAATCGAGACCCAGTACTTC	CASSLAAGGIETQYF
-	-	TRBV25-1	TRBJ2-7	TGTGCCAGCAAAGGTACATCCAGTTACGAGCAGTACTTC	CASKGTSSYEQYF
-	-	TRBV9	TRBJ1-6	TGTGCCAGCAGCGTAGGGGGGGGCGCAAAGTCTGGTTCACCCCTCCACTTT	CASSVGGGAKSGSPLHF
-	-	TRBV5-6	TRBJ1-5	TGTGCCAGCAGCTTGTTCGGCGGAGGAGGCAATCAGCCCCAGCATTTT	CASSLFGGGGNQPQHF
few	-	TRBV2	TRBJ2-3	TGTGCCAGCAACCCGGAGGGGGGCCGGACAGATACGCAGTATTTT	CASNPEGGRTDTQYF
-	-	TRBV12-5	TRBJ2-6	TGTGCTAGTGGCCCCTTTTCCCGTTCTGGGGCCAACGTCCTGACTTTC	CASGPFSRSGANVLTF
-	-	TRBV15	TRBJ2-7	TGTGCCACCAGCAGAGGGGACCGCAGGGAGCAGTACTTC	CATSRGDRREQYF
-	-	TRBV6-5	TRBJ2-1	TGTGCCAGCAGTTACTCTGACGCCAGACCAAATGAGCAGTTCTTC	CASSYSDARPNEQFF
once	-	TRBV5-1	TRBJ1-1	TGCGCCAGCACAACGGCGGGGATGAACACTGAAGCTTTCTTT	CASTTAGMNTEAFF
-	-	TRBV5-1	TRBJ1-1	TGCGCCAGCCGCTTAAGCGAGGATAGAAACACTGAAGCTTTCTTT	CASRLSEDRNTEAFF
-	-	TRBV5-4	TRBJ1-2	TGTGCCAGCAGCTTGGAACTGAGTTATGGCTACACCTTC	CASSLELSYGYTF
few	-	TRBV24-1	TRBJ1-5	TGTGCCACCAGTGATACTCAGGGGCGGAATCAGCCCCAGCATTTT	CATSDTQGRNQPQHF
-	TRBD1	TRBV19	TRBJ1-5	TGTGCCAGTAAGCCCGATATAAGCCGGGACAGGGGGTATGGTCAGCCCCAGCATTTT	CASKPDISRDRGYGQPQHF
once	TRBD1	TRBV4-1	TRBJ2-1	TGCGCCAGCAGCCCGACAGGGGCGCAGTTCTTC	CASSPTGAQFF
-	TRBD1	TRBV28	TRBJ2-7	TGTGCCAGCAGTTCACCCCCGGGACAGGTGGGCTACGAGCAGTACTTC	CASSSPPGQVGYEQYF
-	-	TRBV18	TRBJ1-5	TGTGCCAGCTCAAAACCGGGAAACAATCAGCCCCAGCATTTT	CASSKPGNNQPQHF
-	-	TRBV2	TRBJ1-6	TGTGCCAGCAGGATGAGGGCGGGGTTCTATAATTCACCCCTCCACTTT	CASRMRAGFYNSPLHF
few	-	TRBV27	TRBJ1-1	TGTGCCAGCAGTTTATCTCAGGGATCCACTGAAGCTTTCTTT	CASSLSQGSTEAFF
-	-	TRBV27	TRBJ1-1	TGTGCCAGCAGTCCTATGGAGGGGAACACTGAAGCTTTCTTT	CASSPMEGNTEAFF
-	TRBD1	TRBV7-9	TRBJ1-2	TGTGCCAGCAGCTTATCCCAGGACAGGACCTACAATGGCTACACCTTC	CASSLSQDRTYNGYTF
-	TRBD1	TRBV5-1	TRBJ2-7	TGCGCCAGCAGCTTGGTCAGGGGGGAGCAGTACTTC	CASSLVRGEQYF
-	TRBD1	TRBV5-4	TRBJ2-1	TGTGCCAGCAGCCCCCGGGACAGGGGAAATGAGCAGTTCTTC	CASSPRDRGNEQFF
medium-sized	TRBD2	TRBV6-5	TRBJ2-2	TGTGCCAGCAGGGGGGGGAGCGAGACCGGGGAGCTGTTTTTT	CASRGGSETGELFF
-	TRBD2	TRBV3-1/TRBV3-2	TRBJ2-3	TGTGCCAGCAGCCCGTCGGGACTAGCGGGGCTCACAGATACGCAGTATTTT	CASSPSGLAGLTDTQYF